This T cell receptor (beta chain) was captured in a study of control samples from healthy donors and cancer patients. The CDR3 spans 15 residues. Germline V gene lookup returns CDR1 GTSNPN and CDR2 SVGIG (reference sequence). V gave up 3 bases and J gave up 1 base; unmatched junction bases: 7. Libraries were prepared by immunoSEQ multiplex PCR; TCRdb keeps only in-frame clonotypes and omits some of them. The table has around 110,000 clones, 80% to 90% seen once. This TCR derives from a woman in her forties or fifties with colorectal cancer. Sequencing used PBMCs. The chain links TRBV30 to TRBJ1-1; 8 bases agree with TRBD1. The CDR3, as DNA: TGTGCCTGGAGCCCTTACGGGACAGGGAACACTGAAGCTTTCTTT. It yields the protein CAWSPYGTGNTEAFF. Using reference TRBV30 and TRBJ1-1 for the parts outside the CDR3, the full variable domain is SQTIHQWPATLVQPVGSPLSLECTVEGTSNPNLYWYRQAAGRGLQLLFYSVGIGQISSEVPQNLSASRPQDRQFILSSKKLLLSDSGFYLCAWSPYGTGNTEAFFGQGTRLTVV.